Listed below are T cell receptor beta chains from one sample, sequenced in a study of regulatory T cells in long-lasting Graves disease. TCRdb re-derived calls from the multiplex PCR reads in MiXCR, one entry per CDR3 protein. The data show fewer than 450,000 distinct CDR3 sequences, 14% to 15% seen once. This sample was also put to use in a study of T cells in Graves' hyperthyroidism and ophthalmopathy.

The sample in question was peripheral blood mononuclear cells (PBMCs), obtained at new diagnosis, from a patient treated with antithyroid drugs. These receptors all stem from a woman between 35 and 50 years old with Graves disease. CDR3s include the opening cysteine and the closing phenylalanine or tryptophan. The D gene is left open where the match is weak. The size entry is marked missing in some rows and otherwise reads once, few, many or a size class.

V	J	D	size	DNA	CDR3
TRBV28	TRBJ2-4	.	many	TGTGCCACCTCAGGGGGAGGTATCGGAAACATTCAGTACTTC	CATSGGGIGNIQYF
TRBV19	TRBJ2-1	.	many	TGTGCCAGTAACTCCGGGGGATGGGTTGGTGAGCAGTTCTTC	CASNSGGWVGEQFF
TRBV11-3	TRBJ2-1	.	many	TGTGCCAGCAGCTTCAGAGCTTTTGAGCAGTTCTTC	CASSFRAFEQFF
TRBV19	TRBJ2-4	.	.	TGTGCCAGTAGTACCCATAACTTTACAGGGTTACACATTCAGTACTTC	CASSTHNFTGLHIQYF
TRBV29-1	TRBJ1-2	.	many	TGCAGCGTTATCAGTAACTATGGCTACACCTTC	CSVISNYGYTF
TRBV28	TRBJ1-4	TRBD1	many	TGTGCGGGGGGGGGAGGGGGCAGTGAAAAACTGTTTTTT	CAGGGGGSEKLFF
TRBV18	TRBJ2-7	.	.	TGTGCCAGCTCACCCCGACAGGGAGGGACCTACGAGCAGTACTTC	CASSPRQGGTYEQYF
TRBV27	TRBJ2-7	.	many	TGTGCCAGCAGCTTAAGTGGCGGTACCTACGAGCAGTACTTC	CASSLSGGTYEQYF
TRBV6-2/TRBV6-3	TRBJ2-3	TRBD2	few	TGTGCCAGCAGTGAACGGGGAGGGCCGACAGATACGCAGTATTTT	CASSERGGPTDTQYF
TRBV6-9	TRBJ2-1	TRBD2	few	TGTGCCAGCAGTTACCTGGGACTAGCGGACAACAATGAGCAGTTCTTC	CASSYLGLADNNEQFF
TRBV28	TRBJ2-5	TRBD1	many	TGTGCCAGCAGAACAGGGGGGCCCCAAGAGACCCAGTACTTC	CASRTGGPQETQYF
TRBV2	TRBJ2-1	TRBD1	many	TGTGCCAGCAAATGGACAGGGAACAATGAGCAGTTCTTC	CASKWTGNNEQFF
TRBV11-2	TRBJ1-2	.	few	TGTGCCAGCAGCCAAGAAAGCACAGGGCCTAACTATGGCTACACCTTC	CASSQESTGPNYGYTF
TRBV10-3	TRBJ2-7	.	many	TGTGCCATCAGTGAGTCAACAGGGAGCCCCTACGAGCAGTACTTC	CAISESTGSPYEQYF
TRBV13	TRBJ2-7	TRBD1	few	TGTGCCAGCAGCTTAGAGGGGGCAGGATACGAGCAGTACTTC	CASSLEGAGYEQYF
TRBV27	TRBJ2-1	.	many	TGTGCCAGCAGTGCCCCAGTAGGCTCCTACAATGAGCAGTTCTTC	CASSAPVGSYNEQFF
TRBV19	TRBJ2-7	.	many	TGTGCCAGTAGTATAGGGCTAGCGCCTACCTACGAGCAGTACTTC	CASSIGLAPTYEQYF
TRBV12-5	TRBJ2-3	.	many	TGTGCTAGTGGTTTGGTACTGGGGAGCGGAGCACATACAGATACGCAGTATTTT	CASGLVLGSGAHTDTQYF
TRBV5-1	TRBJ2-3	TRBD2	.	TGCGCCAGCAGCTTGGAGGGGAGGGTGACAGATACGCAGTATTTT	CASSLEGRVTDTQYF
TRBV4-3	TRBJ1-6	.	.	TGCGCCAGCAGCCAAGGTGGGGGCGGTTTCTCACCCCTCCACTTT	CASSQGGGGFSPLHF
TRBV20-1	TRBJ2-2	TRBD2	.	TGCAGTGCTAGAGATCGACCCCCAGCTATGGCGGGAGGGTGGTACACCGGGGAGCTGTTTTTT	CSARDRPPAMAGGWYTGELFF
TRBV28	TRBJ2-2	.	many	TGTGCCAGCAGTAAACGGGCCGCGAACACCGGGGAGCTGTTTTTT	CASSKRAANTGELFF
TRBV5-1	TRBJ2-7	TRBD1	.	TGCGCCAGCAGCTTGGCCGCCGGACAGGGGAATTACGAGCAGTACTTC	CASSLAAGQGNYEQYF
TRBV19	TRBJ1-2	.	many	TGTGCCAGTAGTATTTTGGGGGGTTCGGGCTATGGCTACACCTTC	CASSILGGSGYGYTF
TRBV7-2	TRBJ2-1	.	many	TGTGCCAGCAGCTTACAGCGGAATTCCTACAATGAGCAGTTCTTC	CASSLQRNSYNEQFF
TRBV2	TRBJ2-7	TRBD1	many	TGTGCCAGCAGAGCACAGGGGGCGTCCTACGAGCAGTACTTC	CASRAQGASYEQYF
TRBV20-1	TRBJ2-1	.	few	TGCAGTGCTAGAGATAAGAGGGCGGGATACAATGAGCAGTTCTTC	CSARDKRAGYNEQFF
TRBV28	TRBJ2-3	TRBD2	many	TGTGCCAGCAGTTTATATGCGGGAGGGCCTGATACGCAGTATTTT	CASSLYAGGPDTQYF
TRBV12-3/TRBV12-4	TRBJ1-4	TRBD1	many	TGTGCCAGCAGCTTACTGGGACAGGGGAATGAAAAACTGTTTTTT	CASSLLGQGNEKLFF
TRBV3-1	TRBJ2-7	.	.	TGTGCCAGCAGCCAAGGCGAGGGCAACGAGCAGTACTTC	CASSQGEGNEQYF
TRBV30	TRBJ2-1	.	.	TGTGCCTGGAGCCCATCCCTGGTAGTAAGCGAGCAGTTCTTC	CAWSPSLVVSEQFF
TRBV7-6	TRBJ2-1	TRBD2	.	TGTGCCAGCAGCCCTCTAGCGGGAGGGGACAATGAGCAGTTCTTC	CASSPLAGGDNEQFF
TRBV10-3	TRBJ2-5	.	.	TGTGCCATCAGTGAGAGGGACGGGGAGACCCAGTACTTC	CAISERDGETQYF
TRBV20-1	TRBJ2-3	.	many	TGCAGTGCCGGGGTCTATTTGCCGATCGGCACAGATACGCAGTATTTT	CSAGVYLPIGTDTQYF
TRBV19	TRBJ1-1	TRBD1	many	TGTGCCAGTAGTCTGGGGACAGGCCGCATGAACACTGAAGCTTTCTTT	CASSLGTGRMNTEAFF